The 3 T cell receptor beta chains reported below all come from one sample, sequenced in a study of PD-L1 blockade in urothelial cancer (dated by TCRdb to about 2017). Library preparation employed the immunoSEQ multiplex PCR assay. TCRdb carries this immuneACCESS record with in-frame sequences only. Its versions omit some clonotypes, under half of them owing to an unresolved V gene in the studies checked, with the rest unexplained. Present in this sample are about 82,000 clones, roughly 82% of which were seen just once. Over 7.5% of the sample lies in the top ten. Sequenced here: PBMCs, sampled around atezolizumab (anti-PD-L1) treatment. These receptor sequences come from a man aged 65 to 79 with urothelial cancer.

The J gene is TRBJ1-4, the V gene TRBV19; D is possibly TRBD1 (6 bases). The germline V gene encodes CDR1 LNHDA and CDR2 SQIVND (reference sequence). V shed 8 bases and J shed 1 base, with 8 bases lying between them. This CDR3 spans 13 amino acids. The CDR3 reads CASGQLTNEKLFF. The CDR3 DNA is TGTGCCAGTGGACAGTTAACTAATGAAAAACTGTTTTTT.

The rearrangement joins TRBV5-1 to TRBJ1-2; D perhaps matches TRBD1 (5 bases). This CDR3 is 16 amino acids long. Germline-derived CDR1 and CDR2 are SGHRS and YFSETQ. V was clipped by 6 bases and J by 3 bases, with 21 bases between them. The CDR3 protein is CASKREGSITHYGYTF. For the CDR3, the DNA is TGCGCCAGCAAGAGGGAGGGGTCGATTACTCACTATGGCTACACCTTC.

J is TRBJ2-3 and V is TRBV11-3; TRBD2 is a possible D gene (7 bases). V was pared by 7 bases and J by 6 bases, with 20 bases between. This CDR3 has 15 residues. From germline, CDR1 is SGHNT and CDR2 YENEEA. CDR3 in amino acids: CASTPSGGLRDTQYF. The CDR3 nucleotides read TGTGCCAGCACCCCCTCGGGGGGCCTACGGGATACGCAGTATTTT.